This T cell receptor (beta chain) was recorded in a study of cytomegalovirus exposure and HLA in healthy donors. 13 Jbeta primers and 60 Vbeta primers were used for the PCR. Measured with immunoSEQ multiplex PCR; TCRdb has only the in-frame clones, and not every one. The sample carries some 150,000 clones, 82% recorded once. Concerning this clone itself: What it recognizes is unknown.

With 0 bases removed from V and 0 bases from J, the gap between germline ends came to 10 bases. In germline, CDR1 is SGHNT, CDR2 YYREEE (reference sequence). The CDR3 runs to 15 residues. Whole-study results and caveats: It was only CMV serostatus that was available as immune exposure information. TRBV6-2, TRBV6-3 and other indistinguishable V segments were excluded. Follow-up analysis later connected one missense variant in DCLRE1C with trimming of TCR beta V- and J-genes.

The chain couples TRBV5-4 to TRBJ2-7; possibly TRBD1 for D (6 bases). This receptor was obtained from a woman between 45 and 65 years old in good health and CMV-seropositive. What was sequenced was PBMCs. Written as DNA, the CDR3 is TGTGCCAGCAGCTTGGAAGGGACACGCTCCTACGAGCAGTACTTC. Translating gives CASSLEGTRSYEQYF.